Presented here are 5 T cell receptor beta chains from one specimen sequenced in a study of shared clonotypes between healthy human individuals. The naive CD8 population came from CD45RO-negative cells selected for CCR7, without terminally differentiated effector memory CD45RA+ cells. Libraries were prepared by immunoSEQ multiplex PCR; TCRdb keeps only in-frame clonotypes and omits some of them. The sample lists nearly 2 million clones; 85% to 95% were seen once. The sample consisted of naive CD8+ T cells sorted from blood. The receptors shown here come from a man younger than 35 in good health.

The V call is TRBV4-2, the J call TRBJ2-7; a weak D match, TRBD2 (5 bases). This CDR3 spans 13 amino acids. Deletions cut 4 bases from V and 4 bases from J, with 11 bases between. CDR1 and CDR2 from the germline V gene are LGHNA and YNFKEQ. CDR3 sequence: CASSPGLLYEQYF. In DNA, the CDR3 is TGTGCCAGCAGCCCCGGACTCTTATACGAGCAGTACTTC.

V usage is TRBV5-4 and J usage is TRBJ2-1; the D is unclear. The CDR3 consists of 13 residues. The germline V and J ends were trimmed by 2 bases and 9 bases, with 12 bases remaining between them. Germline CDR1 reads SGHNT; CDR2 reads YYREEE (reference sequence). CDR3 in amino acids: CASSLPDSGEQFF. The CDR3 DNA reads TGTGCCAGCAGCTTACCCGACTCCGGTGAGCAGTTCTTC. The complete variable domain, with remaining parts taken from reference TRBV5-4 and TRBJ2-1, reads ETGVTQSPTHLIKTRGQQVTLRCSSQSGHNTVSWYQQALGQGPQFIFQYYREEENGRGNFPPRFSGLQFPNYSSELNVNALELDDSALYLCASSLPDSGEQFFGPGTRLTVL.

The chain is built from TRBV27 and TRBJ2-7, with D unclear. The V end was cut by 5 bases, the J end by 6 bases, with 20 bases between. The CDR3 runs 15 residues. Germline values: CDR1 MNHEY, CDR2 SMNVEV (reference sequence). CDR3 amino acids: CASSVWPRSSPEQYF. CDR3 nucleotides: TGTGCCAGCAGTGTATGGCCAAGGTCTTCCCCCGAGCAGTACTTC.

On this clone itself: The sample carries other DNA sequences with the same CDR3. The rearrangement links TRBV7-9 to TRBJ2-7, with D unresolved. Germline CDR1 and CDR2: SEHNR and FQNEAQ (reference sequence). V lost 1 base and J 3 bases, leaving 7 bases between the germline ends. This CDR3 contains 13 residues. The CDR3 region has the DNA TGTGCCAGCAGCTTAGGGGTCGGCTACGAGCAGTACTTC. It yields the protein CASSLGVGYEQYF.

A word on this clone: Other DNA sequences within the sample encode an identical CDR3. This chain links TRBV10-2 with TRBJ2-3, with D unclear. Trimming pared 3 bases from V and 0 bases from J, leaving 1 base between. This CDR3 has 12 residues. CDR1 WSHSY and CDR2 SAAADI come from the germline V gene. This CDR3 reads CASSESTDTQYF. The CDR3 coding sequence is TGCGCCAGCAGTGAAAGCACAGATACGCAGTATTTT.